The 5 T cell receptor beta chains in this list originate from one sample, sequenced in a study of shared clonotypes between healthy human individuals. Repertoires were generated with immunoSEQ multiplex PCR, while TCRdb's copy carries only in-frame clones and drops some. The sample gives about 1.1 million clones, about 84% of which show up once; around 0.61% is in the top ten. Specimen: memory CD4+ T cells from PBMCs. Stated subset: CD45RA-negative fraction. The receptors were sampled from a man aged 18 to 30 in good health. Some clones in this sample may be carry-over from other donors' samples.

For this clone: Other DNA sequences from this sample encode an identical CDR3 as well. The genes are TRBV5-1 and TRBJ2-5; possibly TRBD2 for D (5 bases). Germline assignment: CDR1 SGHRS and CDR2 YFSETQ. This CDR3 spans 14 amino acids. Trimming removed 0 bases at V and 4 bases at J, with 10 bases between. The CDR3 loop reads CASSLGPAGETQYF. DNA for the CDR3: TGCGCCAGCAGCTTGGGACCGGCGGGAGAGACCCAGTACTTC.

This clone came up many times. The CDR3 loop is CASSAGGRIDTQYF. The CDR3 DNA sequence: TGTGCCAGCAGTGCCGGCGGGAGAATAGATACGCAGTATTTT. This sequence joins TRBV6-5 and TRBJ2-3; 7 nucleotides agree with TRBD2. Germline assignment: CDR1 MNHEY and CDR2 SVGAGI. Losses at the gene ends were 5 bases for V and 5 bases for J; bases not matched to a gene: 7. This CDR3 has 14 amino acids.

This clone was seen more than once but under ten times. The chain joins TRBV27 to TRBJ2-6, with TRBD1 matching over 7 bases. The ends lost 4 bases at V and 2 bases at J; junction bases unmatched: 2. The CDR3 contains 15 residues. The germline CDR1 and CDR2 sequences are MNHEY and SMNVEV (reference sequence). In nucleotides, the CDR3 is TGTGCCAGCAGTTCAACAGGGGCTGGGGCCAACGTCCTGACTTTC. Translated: CASSSTGAGANVLTF.

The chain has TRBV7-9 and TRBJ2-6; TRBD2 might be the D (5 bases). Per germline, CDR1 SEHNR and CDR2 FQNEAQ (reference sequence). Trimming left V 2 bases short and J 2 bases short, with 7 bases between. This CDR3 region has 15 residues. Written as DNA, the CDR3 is TGTGCCAGCAGCTTACGGGGTACTGGGGCCAACGTCCTGACTTTC. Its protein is CASSLRGTGANVLTF.

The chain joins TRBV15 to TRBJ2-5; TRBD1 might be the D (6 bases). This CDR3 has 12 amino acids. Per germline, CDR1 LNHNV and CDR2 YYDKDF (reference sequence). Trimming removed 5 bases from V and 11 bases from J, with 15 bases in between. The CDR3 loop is CATSSNTGKQYF. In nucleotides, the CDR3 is TGTGCCACCAGCTCGAATACAGGGAAGCAGTACTTC. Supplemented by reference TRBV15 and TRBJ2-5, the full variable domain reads DAMVIQNPRYQVTQFGKPVTLSCSQTLNHNVMYWYQQKSSQAPKLLFHYYDKDFNNEADTPDNFQSRRPNTSFCFLDIRSPGLGDTAMYLCATSSNTGKQYFGPGTRLLVL.